In this sample, the clone carrying this T cell receptor beta chain turned up a few times. This sample stems from a study of cytomegalovirus exposure and HLA in healthy donors. Primers: 60 Vbeta forward and 13 Jbeta reverse. Profiling relied on immunoSEQ multiplex PCR, and the TCRdb table lists in-frame clones only, not all of them. The data show about 130,000 clones, approximately 78% seen once. Sequenced material: PBMCs. This sequence originates from a human donor in good health.

CDR3 loop: CATPRDTYNEQFF. As DNA, the CDR3 is TGTGCCACCCCTAGGGACACCTACAATGAGCAGTTCTTC. J is TRBJ2-1 and V is TRBV2, with a possible D match to TRBD1 (6 bases). Between the trimmed V and J ends, which lost 10 bases and 2 bases, there was a span of 12 bases. The CDR3 sequence is 13 residues long. Germline CDR1 SNHLY, CDR2 FYNNEI.